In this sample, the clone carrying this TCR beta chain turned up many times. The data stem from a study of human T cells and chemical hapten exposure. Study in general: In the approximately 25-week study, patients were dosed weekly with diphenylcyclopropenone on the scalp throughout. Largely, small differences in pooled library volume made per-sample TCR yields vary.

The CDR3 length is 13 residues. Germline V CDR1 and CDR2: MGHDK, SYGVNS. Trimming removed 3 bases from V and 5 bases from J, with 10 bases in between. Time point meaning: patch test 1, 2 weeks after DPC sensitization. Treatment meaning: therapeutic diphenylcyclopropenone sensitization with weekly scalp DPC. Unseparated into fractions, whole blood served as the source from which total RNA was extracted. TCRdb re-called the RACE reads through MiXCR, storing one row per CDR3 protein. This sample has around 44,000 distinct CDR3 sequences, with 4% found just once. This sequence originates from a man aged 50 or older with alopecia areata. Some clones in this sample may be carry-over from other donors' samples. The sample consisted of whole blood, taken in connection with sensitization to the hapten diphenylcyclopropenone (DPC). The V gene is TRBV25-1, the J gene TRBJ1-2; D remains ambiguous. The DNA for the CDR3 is TGTGCCAGCAGTGATGAGGCCTTTTATGGCTACACCTTC. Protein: CASSDEAFYGYTF.